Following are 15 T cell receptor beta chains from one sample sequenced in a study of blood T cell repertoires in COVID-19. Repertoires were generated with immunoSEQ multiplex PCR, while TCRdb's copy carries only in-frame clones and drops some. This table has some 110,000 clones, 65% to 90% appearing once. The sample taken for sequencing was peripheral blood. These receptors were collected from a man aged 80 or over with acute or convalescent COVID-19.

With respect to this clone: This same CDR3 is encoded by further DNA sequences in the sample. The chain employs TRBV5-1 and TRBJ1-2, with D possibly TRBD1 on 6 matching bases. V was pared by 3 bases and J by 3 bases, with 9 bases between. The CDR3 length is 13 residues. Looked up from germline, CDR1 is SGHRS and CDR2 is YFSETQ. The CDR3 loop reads CASSSQGDYGYTF. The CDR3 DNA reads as TGCGCCAGCAGCTCACAGGGAGACTATGGCTACACCTTC.

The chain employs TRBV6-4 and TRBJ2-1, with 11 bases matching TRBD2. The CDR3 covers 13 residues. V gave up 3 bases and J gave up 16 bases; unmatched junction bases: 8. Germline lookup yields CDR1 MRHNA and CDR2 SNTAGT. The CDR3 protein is CASSESSGRAAFF. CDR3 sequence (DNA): TGTGCCAGCAGTGAAAGTAGCGGGAGGGCCGCTTTCTTC.

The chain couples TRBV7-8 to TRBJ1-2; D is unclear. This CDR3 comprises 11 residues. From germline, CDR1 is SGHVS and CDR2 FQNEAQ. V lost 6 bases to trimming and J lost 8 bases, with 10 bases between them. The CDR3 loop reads CASSRSLGYTF. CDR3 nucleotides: TGTGCCAGCAGTAGATCCCTAGGCTACACCTTC.

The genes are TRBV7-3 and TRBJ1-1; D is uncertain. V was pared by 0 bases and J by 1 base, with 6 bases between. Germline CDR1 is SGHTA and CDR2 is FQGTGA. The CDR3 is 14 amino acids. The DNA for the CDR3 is TGTGCCAGCAGCTTAACGCCAGGGAACACTGAAGCTTTCTTT. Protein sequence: CASSLTPGNTEAFF.

CDR3 in DNA: TGCGCCAGCAGCCAACGTTCGGCGGTCACCGGGGAGCTGTTTTTT. It encodes CASSQRSAVTGELFF. The chain is built from TRBV4-1 and TRBJ2-2, with D unresolved. This CDR3 comprises 15 residues. Trimming left V 2 bases short and J 4 bases short, with 11 bases between. From germline, CDR1 is MGHRA and CDR2 YSYEKL.

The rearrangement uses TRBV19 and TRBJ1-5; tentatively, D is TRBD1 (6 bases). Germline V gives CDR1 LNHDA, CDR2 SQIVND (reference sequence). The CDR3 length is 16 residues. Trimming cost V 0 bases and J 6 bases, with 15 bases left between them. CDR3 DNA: TGTGCCAGTAGTATAGATGCGACAGGTGGTGGTCAGCCCCAGCATTTT. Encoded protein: CASSIDATGGGQPQHF.

The CDR3 sequence: CASSRPDTAGELFF. As DNA, the CDR3 is TGTGCCAGCAGCCGACCTGACACCGCCGGGGAGCTGTTTTTT. This chain links TRBV7-9 with TRBJ2-2; unclear D gene. Trimming removed 5 bases at V and 6 bases at J, with 13 bases between. Germline V gene lookup returns CDR1 SEHNR and CDR2 FQNEAQ (reference sequence). This CDR3 comprises 14 residues.

CDR3 bases: TGCAGCGCTCGATTAGACGAGCAGTACTTC. Protein product: CSARLDEQYF. The rearrangement joins TRBV29-1 to TRBJ2-7; D unclear. V lost 7 bases to trimming and J lost 5 bases, with 9 bases between them. The length of the CDR3 is 10 residues. Germline V gives CDR1 SQVTM, CDR2 ANQGSEA.

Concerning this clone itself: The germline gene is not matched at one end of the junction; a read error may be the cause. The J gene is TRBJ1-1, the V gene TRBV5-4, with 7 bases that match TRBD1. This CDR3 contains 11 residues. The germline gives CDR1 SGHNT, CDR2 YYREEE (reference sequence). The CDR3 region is CASSLGGGRIF. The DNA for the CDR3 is TGTGCCAGCAGCTTGGGAGGGGGCAGGATCTTT.

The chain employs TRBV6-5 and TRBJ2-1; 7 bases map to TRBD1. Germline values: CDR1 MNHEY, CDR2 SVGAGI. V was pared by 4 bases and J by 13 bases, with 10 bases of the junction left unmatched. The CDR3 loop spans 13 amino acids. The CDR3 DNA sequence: TGTGCCAGCAGTTGGACTTCCGGGACAGTCCAGTTCTTC. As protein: CASSWTSGTVQFF.

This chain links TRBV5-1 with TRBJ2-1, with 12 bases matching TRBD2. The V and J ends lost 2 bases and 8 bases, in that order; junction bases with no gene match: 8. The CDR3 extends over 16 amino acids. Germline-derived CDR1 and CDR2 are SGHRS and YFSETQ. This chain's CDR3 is CASSFLAGGRVHEQFF. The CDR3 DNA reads TGCGCCAGCAGCTTCCTAGCGGGAGGGCGGGTACATGAGCAGTTCTTC.

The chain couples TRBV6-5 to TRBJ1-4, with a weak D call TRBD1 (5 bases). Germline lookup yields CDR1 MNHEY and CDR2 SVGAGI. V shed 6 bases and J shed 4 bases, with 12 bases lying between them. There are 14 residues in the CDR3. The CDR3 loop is CASRGQGINEKLFF. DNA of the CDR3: TGTGCCAGCAGGGGGCAGGGTATTAATGAAAAACTGTTTTTT.

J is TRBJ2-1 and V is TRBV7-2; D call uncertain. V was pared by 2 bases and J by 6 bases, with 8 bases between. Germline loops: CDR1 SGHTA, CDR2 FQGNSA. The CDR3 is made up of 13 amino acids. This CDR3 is CASSLQYLNEQFF. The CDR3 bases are TGTGCCAGCAGCTTACAGTACCTCAATGAGCAGTTCTTC.

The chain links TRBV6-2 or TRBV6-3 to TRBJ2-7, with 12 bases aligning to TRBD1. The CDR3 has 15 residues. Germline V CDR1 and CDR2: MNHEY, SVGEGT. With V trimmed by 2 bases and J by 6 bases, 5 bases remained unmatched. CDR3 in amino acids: CASSYDGTGGSEQYF. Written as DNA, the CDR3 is TGTGCCAGCAGTTACGATGGGACAGGGGGCTCCGAGCAGTACTTC.

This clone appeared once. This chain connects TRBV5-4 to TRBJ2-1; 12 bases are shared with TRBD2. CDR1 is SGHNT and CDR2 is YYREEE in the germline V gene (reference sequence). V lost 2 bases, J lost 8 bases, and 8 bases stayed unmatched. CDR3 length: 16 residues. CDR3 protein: CASSFPSSGRAHEQFF. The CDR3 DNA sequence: TGTGCCAGCAGCTTCCCCTCTAGCGGGAGGGCCCATGAGCAGTTCTTC.